This T cell receptor (beta chain) emerged from a study of regulatory T cells in long-lasting Graves disease. Stated time point: newly diagnosed GD, antithyroid drugs for less than 3 months. With RNA extracted from PBMCs as input, the TCR library was made. Graves' disease diagnosis was established per American Thyroid Association guidelines. Arm-PCR of CDR3 regions and iRepertoire HTBI primers were the basis on which TCR beta libraries were built. MiXCR, run by TCRdb on the multiplex PCR reads, gives a single entry per CDR3 protein. Of 400,000 to 550,000 distinct CDR3 sequences detected, roughly 17% appear once; the ten largest clones hold roughly 23%. As for this clonotype: The antigen is unknown.

Study-wide results and limits: Persistent cases favored TRBV28, TRBJ1-2 and TRBJ2-5.

Germline V CDR1 and CDR2: SGHAT, FQNNGV. The CDR3 length is 16 residues. J was trimmed by 2 bases and V by 3 bases; bases with no gene match: 8. These data are also associated with another study on T cells in Graves' hyperthyroidism and ophthalmopathy. This second study says: Carried out on the TCR CDR3, a first-round RT-PCR used the HTBI primer set.

The specimen was peripheral blood mononuclear cells (PBMCs), collected at new diagnosis, from a patient treated with antithyroid drugs. The J gene is TRBJ1-2, the V gene TRBV11-2; TRBD1 agrees at 8 bases. The TCR comes from a woman between 18 and 30 years old with Graves disease. The CDR3 DNA sequence: TGTGCCAGCAGCTTGGGACACAGGGGGATAAACTATGGCTACACCTTC. This codes for CASSLGHRGINYGYTF.